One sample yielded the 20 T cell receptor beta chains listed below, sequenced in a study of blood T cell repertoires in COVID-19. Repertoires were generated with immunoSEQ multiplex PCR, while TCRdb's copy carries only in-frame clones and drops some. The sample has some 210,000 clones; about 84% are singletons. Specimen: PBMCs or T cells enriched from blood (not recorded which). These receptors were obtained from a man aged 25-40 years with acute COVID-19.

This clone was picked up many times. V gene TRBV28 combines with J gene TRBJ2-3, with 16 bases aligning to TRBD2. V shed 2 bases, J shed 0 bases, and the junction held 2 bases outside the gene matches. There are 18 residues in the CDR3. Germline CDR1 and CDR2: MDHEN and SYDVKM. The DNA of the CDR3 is TGTGCCAGCAGTTTAGGGACTAGCGGGGGGGTTAGCACAGATACGCAGTATTTT. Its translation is CASSLGTSGGVSTDTQYF. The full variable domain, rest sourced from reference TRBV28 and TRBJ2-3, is DVKVTQSSRYLVKRTGEKVFLECVQDMDHENMFWYRQDPGLGLRLIYFSYDVKMKEKGDIPEGYSVSREKKERFSLILESASTNQTSMYLCASSLGTSGGVSTDTQYFGPGTRLTVL.

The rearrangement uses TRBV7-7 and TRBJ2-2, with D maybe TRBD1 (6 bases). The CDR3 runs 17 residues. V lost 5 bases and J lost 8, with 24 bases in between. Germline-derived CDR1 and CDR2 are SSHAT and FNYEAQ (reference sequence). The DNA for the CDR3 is TGTGCCAGCAGCCCCAGGGGTGGGGCCCTCCTCCCAGGGGAGCTGTTTTTT. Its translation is CASSPRGGALLPGELFF.

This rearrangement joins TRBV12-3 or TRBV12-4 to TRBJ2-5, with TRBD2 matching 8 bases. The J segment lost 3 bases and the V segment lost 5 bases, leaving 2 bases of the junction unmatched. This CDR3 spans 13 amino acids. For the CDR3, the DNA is TGTGCCAGCAGTCCCGGGGGGGAAGAGACCCAGTACTTC. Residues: CASSPGGEETQYF.

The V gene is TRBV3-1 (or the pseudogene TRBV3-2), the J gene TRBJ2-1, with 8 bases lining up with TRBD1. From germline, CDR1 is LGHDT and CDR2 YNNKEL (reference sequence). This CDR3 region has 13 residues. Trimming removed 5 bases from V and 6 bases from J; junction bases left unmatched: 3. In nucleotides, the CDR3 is TGTGCCAGCAGCTATACAGGGGGCAATGAGCAGTTCTTC. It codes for CASSYTGGNEQFF.

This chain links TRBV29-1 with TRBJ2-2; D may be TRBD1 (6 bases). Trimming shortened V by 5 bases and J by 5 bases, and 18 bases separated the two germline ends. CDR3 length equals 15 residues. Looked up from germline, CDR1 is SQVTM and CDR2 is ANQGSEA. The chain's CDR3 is CSVRGPGAPTGELFF. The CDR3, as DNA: TGCAGCGTTCGGGGTCCAGGGGCCCCAACCGGGGAGCTGTTTTTT.

This CDR3 reads CASSQGSVVSYEQYF. As DNA, the CDR3 is TGTGCCAGCAGCCAAGGAAGCGTAGTCTCCTACGAGCAGTACTTC. The chain couples TRBV3-1 (or the pseudogene TRBV3-2) to TRBJ2-7; D is uncertain. Deletions cut 1 base from V and 0 bases from J, with 10 bases between. CDR3 length equals 15 residues. The germline V gene encodes CDR1 LGHDT and CDR2 YNNKEL (reference sequence).

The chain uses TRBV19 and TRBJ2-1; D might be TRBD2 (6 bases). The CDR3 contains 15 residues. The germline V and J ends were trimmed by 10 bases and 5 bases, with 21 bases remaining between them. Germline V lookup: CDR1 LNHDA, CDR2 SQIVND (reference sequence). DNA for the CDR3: TGTGCCACCAGGTGGAATAGGAGGGCAGACAATGAGCAGTTCTTC. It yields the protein CATRWNRRADNEQFF.

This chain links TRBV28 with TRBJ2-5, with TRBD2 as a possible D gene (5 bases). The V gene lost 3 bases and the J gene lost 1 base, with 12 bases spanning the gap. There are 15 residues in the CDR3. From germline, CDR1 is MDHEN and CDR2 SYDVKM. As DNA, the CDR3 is TGTGCCAGCAGTTTCAACCGAGGGAGCCAAGAGACCCAGTACTTC. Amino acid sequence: CASSFNRGSQETQYF.

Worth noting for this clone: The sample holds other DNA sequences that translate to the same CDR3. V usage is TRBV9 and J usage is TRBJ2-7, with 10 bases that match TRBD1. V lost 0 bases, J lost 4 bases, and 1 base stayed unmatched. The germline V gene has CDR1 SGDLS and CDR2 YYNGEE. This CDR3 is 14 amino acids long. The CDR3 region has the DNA TGTGCCAGCAGCGTAGGACAGGGGGCGTACGAGCAGTACTTC. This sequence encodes CASSVGQGAYEQYF.

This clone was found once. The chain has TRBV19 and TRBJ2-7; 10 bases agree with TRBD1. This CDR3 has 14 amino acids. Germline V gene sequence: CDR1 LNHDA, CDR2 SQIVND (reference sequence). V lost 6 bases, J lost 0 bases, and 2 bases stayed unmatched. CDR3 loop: CASRGTGVSYEQYF. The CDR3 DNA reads TGTGCCAGTAGGGGGACAGGGGTCTCCTACGAGCAGTACTTC.

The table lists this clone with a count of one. CDR3 sequence (DNA): TGTGCCAGCAGCAAACAGGGGACGACAGATACGCAGTATTTT. It yields the protein CASSKQGTTDTQYF. This chain connects TRBV7-3 to TRBJ2-3; TRBD1 aligns across 7 bases. The CDR3 runs 14 residues. The V gene's germline CDR1 is SGHTA and CDR2 FQGTGA. The ends lost 5 bases at V and 3 bases at J; junction bases unmatched: 5.

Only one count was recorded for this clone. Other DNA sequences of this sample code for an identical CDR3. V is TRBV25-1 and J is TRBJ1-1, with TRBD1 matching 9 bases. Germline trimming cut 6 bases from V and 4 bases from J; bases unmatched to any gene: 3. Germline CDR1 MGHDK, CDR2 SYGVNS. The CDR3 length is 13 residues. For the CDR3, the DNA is TGTGCCAGCAGGGGACAGGGTGGCACTGAAGCTTTCTTT. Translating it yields CASRGQGGTEAFF.

The CDR3 is CASSIAAGEQYF. CDR3 nucleotides: TGTGCCAGTAGTATAGCGGCAGGCGAGCAGTACTTC. This chain joins TRBV19 and TRBJ2-7; D unclear. The ends were cut back, 1 base at V and 6 bases at J, with 7 bases in the middle. Germline V gene sequence: CDR1 LNHDA, CDR2 SQIVND (reference sequence). The CDR3 runs 12 residues.

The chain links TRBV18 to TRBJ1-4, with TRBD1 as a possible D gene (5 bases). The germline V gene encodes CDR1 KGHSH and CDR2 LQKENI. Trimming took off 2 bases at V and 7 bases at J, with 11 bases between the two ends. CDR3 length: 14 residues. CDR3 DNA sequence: TGTGCCAGCTCACCAAGGGGAAATAGTGAAAAACTGTTTTTT. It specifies CASSPRGNSEKLFF. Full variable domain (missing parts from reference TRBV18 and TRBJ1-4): NAGVMQNPRHLVRRRGQEARLRCSPMKGHSHVYWYRQLPEEGLKFMVYLQKENIIDESGMPKERFSAEFPKEGPSILRIQQVVRGDSAAYFCASSPRGNSEKLFFGSGTQLSVL.

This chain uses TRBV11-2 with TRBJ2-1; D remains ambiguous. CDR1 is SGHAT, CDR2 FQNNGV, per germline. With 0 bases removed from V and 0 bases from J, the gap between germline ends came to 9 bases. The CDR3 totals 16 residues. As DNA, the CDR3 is TGTGCCAGCAGCTTAGACTTGCTTAGCTCCTACAATGAGCAGTTCTTC. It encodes CASSLDLLSSYNEQFF.

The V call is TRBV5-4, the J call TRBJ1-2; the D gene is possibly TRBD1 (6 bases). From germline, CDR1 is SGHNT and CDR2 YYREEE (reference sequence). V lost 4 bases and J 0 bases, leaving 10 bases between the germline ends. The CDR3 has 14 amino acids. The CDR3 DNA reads TGTGCCAGCAGCCTACAGGGTGCTAACTATGGCTACACCTTC. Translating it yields CASSLQGANYGYTF.

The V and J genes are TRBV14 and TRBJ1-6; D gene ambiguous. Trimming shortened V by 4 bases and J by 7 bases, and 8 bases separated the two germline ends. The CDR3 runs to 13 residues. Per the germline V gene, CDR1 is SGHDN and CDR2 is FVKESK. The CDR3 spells CASSPRLNSPLHF. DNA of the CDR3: TGTGCCAGCAGCCCGCGACTAAATTCACCCCTCCACTTT.

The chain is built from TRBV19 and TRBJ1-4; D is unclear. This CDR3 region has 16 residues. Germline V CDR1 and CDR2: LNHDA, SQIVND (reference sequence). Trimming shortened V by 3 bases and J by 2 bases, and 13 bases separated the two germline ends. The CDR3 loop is CASSISSGFTNEKLFF. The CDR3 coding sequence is TGTGCCAGTAGTATCTCCAGCGGTTTCACTAATGAAAAACTGTTTTTT.

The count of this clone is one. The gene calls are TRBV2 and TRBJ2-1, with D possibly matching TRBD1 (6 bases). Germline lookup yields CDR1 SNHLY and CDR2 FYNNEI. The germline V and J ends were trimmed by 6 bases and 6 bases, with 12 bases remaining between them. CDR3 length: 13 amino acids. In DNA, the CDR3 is TGTGCCAGCAGGGCAGGGGCCCCCAATGAGCAGTTCTTC. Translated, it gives CASRAGAPNEQFF.

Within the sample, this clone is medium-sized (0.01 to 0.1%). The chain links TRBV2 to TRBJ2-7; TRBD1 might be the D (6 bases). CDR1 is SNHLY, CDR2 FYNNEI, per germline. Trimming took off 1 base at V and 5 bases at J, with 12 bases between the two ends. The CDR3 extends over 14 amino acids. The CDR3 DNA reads TGTGCCAGCAGTGAAGGCACAGGGAAACACGAGCAGTACTTC. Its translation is CASSEGTGKHEQYF.